Shown below are 14 T cell receptor beta chains from a single sample sequenced in a study of type 1 regulatory T cells. MiXCR was run by TCRdb on the reads, yielding one entry per CDR3 protein. The table has about 59,000 distinct CDR3 sequences, 62% seen once. The antigens these receptors bind are not known. Sample: cultured non-Tr1 T cells, either the whole culture or a sorted T cell fraction (not recorded which). The receptors derive from a human donor in good health.

This clonotype was seen ten or more times. This chain joins TRBV20-1 and TRBJ2-1; weak D call: TRBD2 (6 bases). Trimming removed 5 bases from V and 9 bases from J, with 20 bases in between. CDR3 size: 14 residues. The V gene's germline CDR1 is DFQATT and CDR2 SNEGSKA (reference sequence). The CDR3 loop reads CSAGGLSSGVEQFF. The CDR3 bases are TGCAGTGCTGGTGGACTGTCCTCGGGGGTTGAGCAGTTCTTC.

This chain connects TRBV7-3 to TRBJ1-1; the D gene is possibly TRBD1 (5 bases). Germline lookup yields CDR1 SGHTA and CDR2 FQGTGA. V was clipped by 5 bases and J by 9 bases, with 16 bases between them. This CDR3 region has 13 residues. The CDR3 region is CASSPTGGEKAFF. The CDR3 DNA reads TGTGCCAGCAGCCCCACCGGGGGGGAAAAAGCTTTCTTT.

A remark on this clonotype: The missing conserved phenylalanine or tryptophan at the end of this CDR3 makes a read error likely. This rearrangement joins TRBV3-1 to TRBJ2-2, with 10 positions matching TRBD2. Looked up from germline, CDR1 is LGHDT and CDR2 is YNNKEL (reference sequence). J gave up 4 bases and V 1 base, and 6 bases lay outside the gene matches. The CDR3 is made up of 17 amino acids. The chain's CDR3 is CASSQAKSGRVTGELFL. As DNA, the CDR3 is TGTGCCAGCAGCCAAGCCAAAAGCGGGAGGGTCACCGGGGAGCTGTTTCTT.

The V gene is TRBV5-1, the J gene TRBJ1-3; 7 nucleotides line up with TRBD1. In germline, CDR1 is SGHRS, CDR2 YFSETQ. There are 14 residues in the CDR3. J gave up 3 bases and V 0 bases, and 0 bases lay outside the gene matches. CDR3 region: CASSLDRGGNTIYF. CDR3 coding DNA: TGCGCCAGCAGCTTGGACAGGGGTGGAAACACCATATATTTT.

The table lists this clonotype with a few counts. The chain carries TRBV4-3 and TRBJ1-2, with D possibly TRBD1 on 6 matching bases. The germline CDR1 and CDR2 sequences are LGHNA and YSLEER. There are 15 residues in the CDR3. Trimming left V 0 bases short and J 7 bases short, with 15 bases between. This CDR3 is CASSQDYRGAGGYTF. The CDR3 coding sequence is TGCGCCAGCAGCCAAGATTATCGGGGGGCCGGTGGCTACACCTTC.

This clonotype is labeled as medium-sized. The rearrangement uses TRBV28 and TRBJ1-4, with no clear D. CDR3 length: 15 residues. Germline CDR1 MDHEN, CDR2 SYDVKM. Trimming left V 4 bases short and J 8 bases short, with 17 bases between. CDR3 in amino acids: CASSSRRQLLEKLFF. The CDR3 bases are TGTGCCAGCAGTTCCCGCAGGCAGCTCCTGGAAAAACTGTTTTTT. Looking up the rest from reference TRBV28 and TRBJ1-4 gives the full variable domain: DVKVTQSSRYLVKRTGEKVFLECVQDMDHENMFWYRQDPGLGLRLIYFSYDVKMKEKGDIPEGYSVSREKKERFSLILESASTNQTSMYLCASSSRRQLLEKLFFGSGTQLSVL.

J is TRBJ2-5 and V is TRBV5-1, with D perhaps matching TRBD1 (6 bases). The CDR3 loop spans 16 amino acids. Germline CDR1 reads SGHRS; CDR2 reads YFSETQ. V lost 0 bases and J 5 bases, leaving 17 bases between the germline ends. CDR3 sequence reads: CASSLGTSSRGETQYF. The CDR3 nucleotides read TGCGCCAGCAGCTTGGGTACCAGTTCTAGGGGGGAGACCCAGTACTTC.

This clonotype is medium-sized. The V gene is TRBV12-3 or TRBV12-4, the J gene TRBJ2-7; D is unresolved. V was shortened by 3 bases and J by 7 bases, with 13 bases between the two germline ends. The CDR3 is 13 residues long. The CDR3 region has the DNA TGTGCCAGCAGTTTTGGGATGCGTCTTGAGCAGTACTTC. Translating gives CASSFGMRLEQYF.

The chain carries TRBV5-1 and TRBJ2-7; no clear D. This CDR3 is 14 amino acids long. The ends were cut back, 5 bases at V and 2 bases at J, with 14 bases in the middle. Germline CDR1 reads SGHRS; CDR2 reads YFSETQ. The CDR3 protein is CASRPQATAYEQYF. The CDR3 DNA sequence: TGCGCCAGCAGGCCCCAGGCAACCGCCTACGAGCAGTACTTC.

The gene calls are TRBV15 and TRBJ2-3; D is unresolved. Looked up from germline, CDR1 is LNHNV and CDR2 is YYDKDF (reference sequence). V was shortened by 1 base and J by 4 bases, with 15 bases between the two germline ends. This CDR3 is 16 amino acids long. Written as DNA, the CDR3 is TGTGCCACCAGCAGAGGTTCCCAAGCAGGTCCAGATACGCAGTATTTT. Encoded protein: CATSRGSQAGPDTQYF.

This rearrangement joins TRBV28 to TRBJ1-5, with D uncertain. The CDR3 has 13 residues. Germline-derived CDR1 and CDR2 are MDHEN and SYDVKM. Trimming removed 1 base at V and 4 bases at J, with 5 bases between. CDR3 loop: CASSLLLNQPQHF. DNA for the CDR3: TGTGCCAGCAGTTTATTGCTGAATCAGCCCCAGCATTTT.

The chain's CDR3 is CASSVTGAVNYGYTF. Here the CDR3 DNA reads TGTGCCAGCAGCGTTACAGGGGCAGTGAACTATGGCTACACCTTC. The chain is built from TRBV9 and TRBJ1-2, with TRBD1 matching over 7 bases. The V gene's germline CDR1 is SGDLS and CDR2 YYNGEE. J lost 2 bases, V lost 2 bases, and 6 bases had no gene match. CDR3 length equals 15 residues.

This sequence joins TRBV7-9 and TRBJ2-3; D is undetermined. V was pared by 4 bases and J by 10 bases, with 12 bases between. Germline V CDR1 and CDR2: SEHNR, FQNEAQ (reference sequence). The CDR3 extends over 12 amino acids. The CDR3 DNA reads TGTGCCAGCAGCTCTTCCCCTGTTTCGCAGTATTTT. It specifies CASSSSPVSQYF.

This clonotype turned up a few times. The chain has TRBV5-4 and TRBJ2-5, with unresolved D. Trimming took off 4 bases at V and 0 bases at J, with 4 bases between the two ends. CDR3 size: 12 residues. CDR1 and CDR2 (germline): SGHNT, YYREEE (reference sequence). CDR3 DNA: TGTGCCAGCAGCCGAGACCAAGAGACCCAGTACTTC. Translation gives CASSRDQETQYF.